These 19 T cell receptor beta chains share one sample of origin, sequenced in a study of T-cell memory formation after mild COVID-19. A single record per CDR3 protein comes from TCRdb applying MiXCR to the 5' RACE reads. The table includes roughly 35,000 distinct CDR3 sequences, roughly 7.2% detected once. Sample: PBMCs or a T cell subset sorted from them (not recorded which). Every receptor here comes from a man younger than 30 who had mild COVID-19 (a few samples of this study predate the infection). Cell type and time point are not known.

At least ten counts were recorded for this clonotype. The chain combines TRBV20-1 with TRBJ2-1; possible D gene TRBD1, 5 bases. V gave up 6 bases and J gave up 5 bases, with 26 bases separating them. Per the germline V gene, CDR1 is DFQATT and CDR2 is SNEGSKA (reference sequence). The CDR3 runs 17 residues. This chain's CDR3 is CSAQETFSRTLNNEQFF. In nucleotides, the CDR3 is TGCAGTGCCCAGGAAACGTTTTCTCGGACATTGAACAATGAGCAGTTCTTC.

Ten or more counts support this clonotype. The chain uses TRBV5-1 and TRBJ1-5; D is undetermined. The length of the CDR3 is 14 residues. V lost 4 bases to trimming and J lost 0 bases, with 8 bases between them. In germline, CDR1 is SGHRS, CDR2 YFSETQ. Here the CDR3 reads CASSPGDSNQPQHF. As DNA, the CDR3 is TGCGCCAGCAGCCCGGGTGATAGCAATCAGCCCCAGCATTTT.

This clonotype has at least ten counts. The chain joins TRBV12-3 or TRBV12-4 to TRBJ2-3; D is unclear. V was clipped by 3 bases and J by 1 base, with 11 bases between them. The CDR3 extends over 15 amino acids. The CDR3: CASSFEASGTDTQYF. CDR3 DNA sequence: TGTGCCAGCAGTTTTGAAGCGTCCGGCACAGATACGCAGTATTTT.

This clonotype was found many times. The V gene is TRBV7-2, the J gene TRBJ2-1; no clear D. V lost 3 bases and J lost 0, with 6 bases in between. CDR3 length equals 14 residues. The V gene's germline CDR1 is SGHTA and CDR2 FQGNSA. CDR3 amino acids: CASSFIYSYNEQFF. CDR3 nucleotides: TGTGCCAGCAGCTTTATTTACTCCTACAATGAGCAGTTCTTC.

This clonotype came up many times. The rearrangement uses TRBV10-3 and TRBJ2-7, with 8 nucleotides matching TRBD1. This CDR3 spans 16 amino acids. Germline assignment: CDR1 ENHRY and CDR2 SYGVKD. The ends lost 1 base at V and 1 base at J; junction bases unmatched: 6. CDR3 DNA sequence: TGTGCCATCAGTGAGTACAGGACAGGGCGTTCCTACGAGCAGTACTTC. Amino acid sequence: CAISEYRTGRSYEQYF.

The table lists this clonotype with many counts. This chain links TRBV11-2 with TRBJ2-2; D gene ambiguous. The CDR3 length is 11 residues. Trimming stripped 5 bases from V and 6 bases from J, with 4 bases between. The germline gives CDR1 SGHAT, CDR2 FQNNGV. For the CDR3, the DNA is TGTGCCAGCAGCCCTCCCGGGGAGCTGTTTTTT. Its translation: CASSPPGELFF.

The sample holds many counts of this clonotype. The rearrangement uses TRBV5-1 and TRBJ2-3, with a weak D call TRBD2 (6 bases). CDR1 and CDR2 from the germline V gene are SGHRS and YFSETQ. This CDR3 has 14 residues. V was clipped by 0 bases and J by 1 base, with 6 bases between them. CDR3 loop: CASSLGEGTDTQYF. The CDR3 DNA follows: TGCGCCAGCAGCTTGGGGGAGGGCACAGATACGCAGTATTTT.

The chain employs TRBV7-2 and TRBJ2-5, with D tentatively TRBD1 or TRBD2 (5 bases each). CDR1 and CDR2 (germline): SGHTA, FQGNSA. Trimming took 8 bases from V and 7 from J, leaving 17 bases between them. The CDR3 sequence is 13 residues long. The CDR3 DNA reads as TGTGCCAGCGGGGGAGACAGACGAAGGACCCAGTACTTC. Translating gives CASGGDRRRTQYF. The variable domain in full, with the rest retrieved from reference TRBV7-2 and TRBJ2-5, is GAGVSQSPSNKVTEKGKDVELRCDPISGHTALYWYRQSLGQGLEFLIYFQGNSAPDKSGLPSDRFSAERTGGSVSTLTIQRTQQEDSAVYLCASGGDRRRTQYFGPGTRLLVL.

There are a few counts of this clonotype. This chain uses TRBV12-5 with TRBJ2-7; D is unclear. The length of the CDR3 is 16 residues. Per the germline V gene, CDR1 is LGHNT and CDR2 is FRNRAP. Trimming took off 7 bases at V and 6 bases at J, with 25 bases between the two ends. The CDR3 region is CASAVQAWCGTAEQYV. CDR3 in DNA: TGTGCTAGTGCCGTCCAGGCCTGGTGCGGCACCGCCGAGCAGTACGTC.

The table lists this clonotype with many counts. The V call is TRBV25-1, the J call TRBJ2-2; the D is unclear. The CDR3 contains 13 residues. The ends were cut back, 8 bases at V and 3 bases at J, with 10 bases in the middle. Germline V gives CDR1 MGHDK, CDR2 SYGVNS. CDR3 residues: CASGREHTGELFF. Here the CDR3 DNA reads TGTGCCAGCGGTAGGGAACACACCGGGGAGCTGTTTTTT.

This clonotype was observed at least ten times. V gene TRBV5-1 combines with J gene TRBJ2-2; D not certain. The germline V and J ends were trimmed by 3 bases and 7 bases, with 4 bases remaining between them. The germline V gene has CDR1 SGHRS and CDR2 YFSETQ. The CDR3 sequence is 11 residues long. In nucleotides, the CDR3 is TGCGCCAGCAGCTCGGGCGGGGAGCTGTTTTTT. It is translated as CASSSGGELFF.

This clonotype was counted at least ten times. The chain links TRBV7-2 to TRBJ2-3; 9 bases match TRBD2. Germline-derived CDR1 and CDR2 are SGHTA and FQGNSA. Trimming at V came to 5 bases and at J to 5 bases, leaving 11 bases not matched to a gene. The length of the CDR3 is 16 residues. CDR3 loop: CASSPTAGGPVDTQYF. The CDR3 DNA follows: TGTGCCAGCAGCCCCACGGCGGGGGGGCCGGTAGATACGCAGTATTTT.

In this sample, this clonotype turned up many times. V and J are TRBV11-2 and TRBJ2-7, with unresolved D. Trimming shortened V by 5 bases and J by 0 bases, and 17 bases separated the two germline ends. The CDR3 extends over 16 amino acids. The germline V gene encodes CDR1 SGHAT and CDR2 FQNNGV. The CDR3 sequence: CASSPAGPLSSYEQYV. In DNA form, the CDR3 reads TGTGCCAGCAGCCCCGCCGGGCCCCTAAGCTCCTACGAGCAGTACGTC.

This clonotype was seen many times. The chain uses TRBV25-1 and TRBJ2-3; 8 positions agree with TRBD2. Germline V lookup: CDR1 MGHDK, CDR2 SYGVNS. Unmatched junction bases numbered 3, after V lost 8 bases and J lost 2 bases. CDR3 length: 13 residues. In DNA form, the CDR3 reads TGTGCCAGCGGTAGCGGGGTCACAGATACGCAGTATTTT. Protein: CASGSGVTDTQYF.

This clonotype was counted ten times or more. As DNA, the CDR3 is TGCGCCAGCAGCTCACGGACAGGGCCGTTGGGCGAGCAGTACTTC. This gives the protein CASSSRTGPLGEQYF. This chain connects TRBV4-1 to TRBJ2-7; 8 nucleotides align to TRBD1. Germline assignment: CDR1 MGHRA and CDR2 YSYEKL. The CDR3 is 15 residues long. The J segment lost 6 bases and the V segment lost 5 bases, leaving 12 bases of the junction unmatched.

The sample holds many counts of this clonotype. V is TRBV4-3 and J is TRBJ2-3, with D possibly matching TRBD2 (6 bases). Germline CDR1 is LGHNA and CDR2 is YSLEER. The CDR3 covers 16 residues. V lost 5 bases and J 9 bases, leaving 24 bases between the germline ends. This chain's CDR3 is CASSKQVGGTRGTQYF. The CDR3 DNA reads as TGCGCCAGCAGCAAACAAGTGGGAGGTACCCGCGGAACGCAGTATTTT.

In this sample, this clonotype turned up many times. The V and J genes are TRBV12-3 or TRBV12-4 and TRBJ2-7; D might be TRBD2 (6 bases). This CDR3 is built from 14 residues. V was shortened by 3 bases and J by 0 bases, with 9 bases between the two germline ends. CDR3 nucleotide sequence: TGTGCCAGCAGTTTGGAGGGGAGCTCCTACGAGCAGTACTTC. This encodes CASSLEGSSYEQYF.

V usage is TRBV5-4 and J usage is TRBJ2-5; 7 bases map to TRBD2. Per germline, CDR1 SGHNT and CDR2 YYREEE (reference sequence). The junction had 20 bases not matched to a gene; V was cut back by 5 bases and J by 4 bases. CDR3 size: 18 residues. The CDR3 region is CASSPKPGGLLGGETQYF. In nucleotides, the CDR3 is TGTGCCAGCAGTCCCAAGCCCGGGGGGTTGTTGGGGGGAGAGACCCAGTACTTC.

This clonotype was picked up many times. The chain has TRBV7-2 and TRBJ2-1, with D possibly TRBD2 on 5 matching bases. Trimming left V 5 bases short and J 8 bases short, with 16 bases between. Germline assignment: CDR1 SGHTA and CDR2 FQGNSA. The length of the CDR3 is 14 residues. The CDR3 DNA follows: TGTGCCAGCAGCCCTTCTTGGGTTAGCGATGAGCAGTTCTTC. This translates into CASSPSWVSDEQFF.